This T cell receptor (beta chain) was identified during a study of beta chain bispecific antibodies for T cell cancers. Study-level background: Surface TRBV12 (TRBV12-3) was on Jurkat, TRBV5-5 on HPB-ALL.

The CDR3 is 17 amino acids. V was trimmed by 0 bases and J by 2 bases, leaving 16 bases between them. Germline V lookup: CDR1 SGHRS, CDR2 YFSETQ. Expansion lasted 2 to 4 days, with either anti-CD3 antibody OKT3 or CD3/CD28 beads. Jurkat-T cell coculture with anti-TRBV12, compared with an anti-CD19 control. At least ten counts were recorded for this clonotype. Its antigen is unidentified. Findings and limits, study-wide: After anti-TRBV12 rather than anti-CD19 exposure, TRBV12-3 made up roughly 99% less of total TRBV signal. Non-targeted, unrelated TRBV family members appeared unchanged. In these mixed samples, most targeted TRBV reads derived from the leukemia cell line.

Clonotypes were quantified using unique molecular identifier barcodes. TCRdb reprocessed the 5' RACE reads via MiXCR and lists one record per CDR3 protein. The table lists 20,000 to 25,000 distinct CDR3 sequences, about 2% of them singletons. This TCR was sampled from a human donor in good health. Some clones in this sample may be carry-over from other donors' samples. The chain is built from TRBV5-1 and TRBJ2-3; D possibly corresponds to TRBD2 (6 bases). The specimen comprised healthy donor T cells cultured with leukemia cells, sampled from a culture containing a bispecific antibody targeting TCR Vbeta12. DNA for the CDR3: TGCGCCAGCAGCTTGGCCGAAGGGCGGGACTTCACAGATACGCAGTATTTT. Translating gives CASSLAEGRDFTDTQYF.